A single sample gave rise to the 9 T cell receptor beta chains below, sequenced in a study of blood T cell repertoires in COVID-19. Assay used: immunoSEQ multiplex PCR; TCRdb lists only in-frame clones, some missing. The sample yields about 250,000 clones, about 85% seen once. The sequenced sample was peripheral blood. The receptor set was obtained from a man aged 18 to 35 with active or convalescent COVID-19.

The J gene is TRBJ2-1, the V gene TRBV11-3; the match to TRBD1 covers 7 bases. The length of the CDR3 is 15 residues. Germline lookup yields CDR1 SGHNT and CDR2 YENEEA. Trimming at V came to 4 bases and at J to 4 bases, leaving 7 bases not matched to a gene. Here the CDR3 reads CASSSRGKNYNEQFF. CDR3 DNA: TGTGCCAGCAGCTCCAGGGGGAAAAATTACAATGAGCAGTTCTTC.

This clone was found once. V is TRBV6-1 and J is TRBJ2-7, with TRBD2 matching 9 bases. The CDR3 runs 19 residues. Trimming at V came to 4 bases and at J to 5 bases, leaving 21 bases not matched to a gene. Germline loops: CDR1 MNHNS, CDR2 SASEGT. CDR3 region: CASSGGSGTSLTLRNEQYF. The CDR3 DNA reads TGTGCCAGCAGTGGGGGCTCCGGGACTAGCCTCACCCTAAGGAACGAGCAGTACTTC.

This chain uses TRBV19 with TRBJ1-5; D not certain. Germline values: CDR1 LNHDA, CDR2 SQIVND (reference sequence). The CDR3 contains 13 residues. V was pared by 0 bases and J by 6 bases, with 6 bases between. The chain's CDR3 is CASSIDTRQPQHF. CDR3 bases: TGTGCCAGTAGTATAGATACGCGTCAGCCCCAGCATTTT.

The CDR3 coding sequence is TGTGCCAGCAGTGATTCGGACAGGGGGAAGGAGACCCAGTACTTC. It codes for CASSDSDRGKETQYF. The chain uses TRBV28 and TRBJ2-5; TRBD1 agrees at 10 bases. V gave up 5 bases and J gave up 5 bases; unmatched junction bases: 8. The CDR3 runs to 15 residues. The germline V gene has CDR1 MDHEN and CDR2 SYDVKM.

This clone came up a few times. Other DNA sequences in the same sample also yield this CDR3. The rearrangement uses TRBV6-5 and TRBJ1-2, with a weak D call TRBD1 (5 bases). The CDR3 length is 13 residues. V shed 5 bases and J shed 4 bases, with 11 bases lying between them. Germline CDR1 and CDR2: MNHEY and SVGAGI. The CDR3, as DNA: TGTGCCAGCAGTCGGGACTCTAGCTATGGCTACACCTTC. Its protein is CASSRDSSYGYTF.

Only a few counts were recorded for this clone. This chain links TRBV6-2 or TRBV6-3 with TRBJ2-1; 9 bases map to TRBD1. Trimming removed 5 bases from V and 3 bases from J; junction bases left unmatched: 8. The CDR3 length is 16 residues. CDR1 MNHEY and CDR2 SVGEGT come from the germline V gene. The CDR3 is CASSHEPGQGYNEQFF. The CDR3 DNA is TGTGCCAGCAGTCACGAGCCGGGACAGGGCTACAATGAGCAGTTCTTC.

The chain is built from TRBV9 and TRBJ1-1; D unresolved. Germline V CDR1 and CDR2: SGDLS, YYNGEE. This CDR3 spans 13 amino acids. The ends were cut back, 0 bases at V and 7 bases at J, with 10 bases in the middle. The CDR3 protein is CASSVGAVGEAFF. CDR3 DNA: TGTGCCAGCAGCGTAGGGGCCGTGGGTGAAGCTTTCTTT.

V gene TRBV4-3 combines with J gene TRBJ2-1, with TRBD2 matching 10 bases. This CDR3 region has 16 residues. CDR1 and CDR2 from the germline V gene are LGHNA and YSLEER. V dropped 2 bases and J dropped 6; count of bases not matched to a gene: 7. In DNA, the CDR3 is TGCGCCAGCAGCCAATTAGTTAGCGGGGGGCGCAATGAGCAGTTCTTC. Translated, it gives CASSQLVSGGRNEQFF.

This clone has more than one count but fewer than ten. The chain combines TRBV4-3 with TRBJ1-5; D possibly corresponds to TRBD1 (5 bases). Per the germline V gene, CDR1 is LGHNA and CDR2 is YSLEER. This CDR3 contains 14 residues. Trimming stripped 2 bases from V and 5 bases from J, with 10 bases between. The CDR3 is CASSQLAQDQPQHF. CDR3 coding DNA: TGCGCCAGCAGCCAATTGGCACAGGATCAGCCCCAGCATTTT.